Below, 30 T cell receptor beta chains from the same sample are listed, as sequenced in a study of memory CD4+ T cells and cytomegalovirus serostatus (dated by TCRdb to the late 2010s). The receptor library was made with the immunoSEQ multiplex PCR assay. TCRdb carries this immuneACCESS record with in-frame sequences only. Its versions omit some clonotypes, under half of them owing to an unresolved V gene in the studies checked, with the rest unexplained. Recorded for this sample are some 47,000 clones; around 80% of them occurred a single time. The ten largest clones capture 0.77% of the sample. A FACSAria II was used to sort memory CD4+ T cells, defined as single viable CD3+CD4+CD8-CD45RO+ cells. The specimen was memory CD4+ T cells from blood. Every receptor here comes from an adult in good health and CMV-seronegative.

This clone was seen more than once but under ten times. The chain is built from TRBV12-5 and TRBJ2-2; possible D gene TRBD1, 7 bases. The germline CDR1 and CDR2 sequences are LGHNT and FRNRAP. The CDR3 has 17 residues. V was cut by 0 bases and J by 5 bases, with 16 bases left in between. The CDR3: CASGLVQSGGRTGELFF. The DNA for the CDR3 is TGTGCTAGTGGTTTGGTACAATCAGGGGGGAGGACCGGGGAGCTGTTTTTT.

The CDR3 loop reads CASSLSWQGAQGYTF. The CDR3, as DNA: TGTGCCAGCAGTCTATCGTGGCAGGGGGCGCAGGGCTACACCTTC. The rearrangement joins TRBV6-1 to TRBJ1-2, with 8 bases that match TRBD1. V lost 5 bases to trimming and J lost 8 bases; unmatched junction nucleotides: 13. CDR1 is MNHNS, CDR2 SASEGT, per germline. The CDR3 covers 15 residues.

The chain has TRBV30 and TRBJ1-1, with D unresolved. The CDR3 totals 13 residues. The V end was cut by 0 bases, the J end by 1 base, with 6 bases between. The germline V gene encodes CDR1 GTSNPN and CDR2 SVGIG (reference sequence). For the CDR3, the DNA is TGTGCCTGGAGTGTACTAAAGAACACTGAAGCTTTCTTT. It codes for CAWSVLKNTEAFF.

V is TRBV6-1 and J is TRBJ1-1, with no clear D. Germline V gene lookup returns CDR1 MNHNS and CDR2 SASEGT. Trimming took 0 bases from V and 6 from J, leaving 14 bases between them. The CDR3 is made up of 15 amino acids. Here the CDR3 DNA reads TGTGCCAGCAGTGAAGCGTTCTCGGGTACCCCTGAAGCTTTCTTT. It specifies CASSEAFSGTPEAFF.

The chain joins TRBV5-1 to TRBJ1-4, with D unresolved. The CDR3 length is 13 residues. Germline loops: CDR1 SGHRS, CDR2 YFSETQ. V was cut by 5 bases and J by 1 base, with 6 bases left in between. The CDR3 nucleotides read TGCGCCAGCAGGCCGTTAACTAATGAAAAACTGTTTTTT. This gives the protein CASRPLTNEKLFF.

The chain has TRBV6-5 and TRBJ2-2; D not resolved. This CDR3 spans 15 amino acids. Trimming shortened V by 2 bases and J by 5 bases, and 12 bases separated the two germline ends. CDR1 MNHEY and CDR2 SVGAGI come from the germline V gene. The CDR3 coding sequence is TGTGCCAGCAGTTACAGCCCTCGAAATACCGGGGAGCTGTTTTTT. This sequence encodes CASSYSPRNTGELFF.

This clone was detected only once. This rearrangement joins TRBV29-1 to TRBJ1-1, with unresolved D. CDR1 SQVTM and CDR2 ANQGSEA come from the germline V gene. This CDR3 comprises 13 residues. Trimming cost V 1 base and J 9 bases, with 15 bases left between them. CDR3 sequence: CSVEGVLRTQAFF. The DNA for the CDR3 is TGCAGCGTTGAAGGGGTGTTGCGTACCCAAGCTTTCTTT.

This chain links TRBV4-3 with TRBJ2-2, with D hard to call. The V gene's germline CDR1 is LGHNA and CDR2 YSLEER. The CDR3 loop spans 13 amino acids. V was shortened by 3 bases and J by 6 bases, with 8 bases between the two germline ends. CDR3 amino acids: CASSQTNSGELFF. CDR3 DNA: TGCGCCAGCAGCCAGACGAATTCCGGGGAGCTGTTTTTT.

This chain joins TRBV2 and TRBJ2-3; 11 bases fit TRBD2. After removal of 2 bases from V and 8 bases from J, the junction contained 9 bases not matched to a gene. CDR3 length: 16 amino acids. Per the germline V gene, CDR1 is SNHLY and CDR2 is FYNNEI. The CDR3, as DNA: TGTGCCAGCAGTGAAACCGCTAGCGGGGGGCATGTTACGCAGTATTTT. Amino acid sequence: CASSETASGGHVTQYF.

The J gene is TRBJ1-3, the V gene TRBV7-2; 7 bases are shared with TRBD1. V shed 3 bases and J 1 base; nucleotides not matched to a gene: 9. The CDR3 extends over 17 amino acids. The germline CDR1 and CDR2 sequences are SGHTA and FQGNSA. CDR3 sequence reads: CASSLAVSTGSGNTIYF. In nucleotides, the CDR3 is TGTGCCAGCAGCTTGGCGGTTTCGACAGGGTCTGGAAACACCATATATTTT.

The CDR3 coding sequence is TGTGCCAGCAGTGATCCAGCGGGGGCCTACAATGAGCAGTTCTTC. Translation: CASSDPAGAYNEQFF. The V call is TRBV2, the J call TRBJ2-1; 8 bases are shared with TRBD2. Trimming at V came to 3 bases and at J to 2 bases, leaving 3 bases not matched to a gene. The CDR3 has 15 amino acids. Germline loops: CDR1 SNHLY, CDR2 FYNNEI.

The chain's CDR3 is CASSMNRGQRETQYF. CDR3 bases: TGTGCCAGCAGTATGAACAGGGGGCAGAGAGAGACCCAGTACTTC. The gene calls are TRBV28 and TRBJ2-5; 9 bases match TRBD1. The CDR3 runs to 15 residues. In germline, CDR1 is MDHEN, CDR2 SYDVKM. Losses at the gene ends were 5 bases for V and 4 bases for J; bases not matched to a gene: 8.

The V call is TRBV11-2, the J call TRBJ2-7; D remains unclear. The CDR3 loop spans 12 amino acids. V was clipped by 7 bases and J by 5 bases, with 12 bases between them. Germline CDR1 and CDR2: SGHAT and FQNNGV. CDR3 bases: TGTGCCAGCACCTCTCCCTCGGACGAGCAGTACTTC. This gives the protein CASTSPSDEQYF.

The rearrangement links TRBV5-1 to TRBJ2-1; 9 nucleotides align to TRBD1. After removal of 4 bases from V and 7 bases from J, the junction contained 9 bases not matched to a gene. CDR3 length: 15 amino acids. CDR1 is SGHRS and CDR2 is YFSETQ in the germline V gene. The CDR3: CASSHGDRVLNEQFF. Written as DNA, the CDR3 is TGCGCCAGCAGCCATGGGGACAGGGTACTGAATGAGCAGTTCTTC.

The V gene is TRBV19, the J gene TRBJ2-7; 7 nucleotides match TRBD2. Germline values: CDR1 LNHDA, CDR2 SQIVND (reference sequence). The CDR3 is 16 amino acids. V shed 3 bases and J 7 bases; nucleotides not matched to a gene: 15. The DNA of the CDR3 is TGTGCCAGTAGTATTAATTTACAGCGGGGACTGGGAGAGCAGTACTTC. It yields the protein CASSINLQRGLGEQYF.

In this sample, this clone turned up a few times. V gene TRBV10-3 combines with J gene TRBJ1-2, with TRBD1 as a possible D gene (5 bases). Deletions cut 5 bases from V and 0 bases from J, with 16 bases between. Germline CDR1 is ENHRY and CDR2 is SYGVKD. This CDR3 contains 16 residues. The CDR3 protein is CAISQTEDRSNYGYTF. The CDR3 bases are TGTGCCATCAGTCAGACCGAAGACAGATCTAACTATGGCTACACCTTC.

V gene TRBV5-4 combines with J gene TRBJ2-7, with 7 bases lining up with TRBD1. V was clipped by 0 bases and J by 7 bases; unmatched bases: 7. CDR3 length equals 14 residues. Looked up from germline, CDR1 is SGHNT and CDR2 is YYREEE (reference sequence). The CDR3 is CASSLGYRGAEQYF. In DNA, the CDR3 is TGTGCCAGCAGCTTGGGATACAGGGGAGCAGAGCAGTACTTC.

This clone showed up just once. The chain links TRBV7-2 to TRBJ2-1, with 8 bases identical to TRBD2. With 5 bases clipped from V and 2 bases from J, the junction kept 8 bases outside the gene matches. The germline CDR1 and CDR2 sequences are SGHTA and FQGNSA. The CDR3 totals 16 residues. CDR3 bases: TGTGCCAGCAGCATATCCGGGGGGGGCGCCTACAATGAGCAGTTCTTC. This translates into CASSISGGGAYNEQFF.

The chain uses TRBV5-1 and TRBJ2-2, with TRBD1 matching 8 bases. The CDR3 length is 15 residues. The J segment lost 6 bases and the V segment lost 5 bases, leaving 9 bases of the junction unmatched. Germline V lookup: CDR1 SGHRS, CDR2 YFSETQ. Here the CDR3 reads CASRVLDRAAGELFF. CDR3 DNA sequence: TGCGCCAGCAGGGTCTTGGACAGGGCAGCCGGGGAGCTGTTTTTT.

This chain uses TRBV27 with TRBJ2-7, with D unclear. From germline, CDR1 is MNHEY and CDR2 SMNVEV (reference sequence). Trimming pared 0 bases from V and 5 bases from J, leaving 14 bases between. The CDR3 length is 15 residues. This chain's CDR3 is CASSLSFYGSHEQYF. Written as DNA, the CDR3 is TGTGCCAGCAGTTTATCGTTCTACGGATCGCACGAGCAGTACTTC.

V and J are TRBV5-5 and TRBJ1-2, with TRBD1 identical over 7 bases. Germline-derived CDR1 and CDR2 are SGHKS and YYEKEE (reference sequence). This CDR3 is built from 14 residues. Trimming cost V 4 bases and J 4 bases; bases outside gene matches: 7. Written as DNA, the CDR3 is TGTGCCAGCAGCGATGCCGGGACAGTCTATGGCTACACCTTC. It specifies CASSDAGTVYGYTF.

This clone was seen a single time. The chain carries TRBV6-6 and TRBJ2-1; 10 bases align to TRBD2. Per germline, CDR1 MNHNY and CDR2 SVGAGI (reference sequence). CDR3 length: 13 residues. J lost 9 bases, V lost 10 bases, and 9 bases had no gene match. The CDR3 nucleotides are TGTGCCACGGGACTAGCGTCATCCACTGAGCAGTTCTTC. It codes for CATGLASSTEQFF.

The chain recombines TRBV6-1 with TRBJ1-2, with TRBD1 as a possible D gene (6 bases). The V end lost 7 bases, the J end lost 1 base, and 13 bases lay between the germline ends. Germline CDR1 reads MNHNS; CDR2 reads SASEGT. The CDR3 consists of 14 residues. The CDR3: CASTKTGFNYGYTF. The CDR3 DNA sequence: TGTGCCAGCACTAAGACAGGTTTTAACTATGGCTACACCTTC.

CDR3 sequence reads: CASTQTGENTEAFF. The CDR3 DNA sequence: TGTGCCAGCACCCAGACAGGGGAGAACACTGAAGCTTTCTTT. The genes are TRBV6-5 and TRBJ1-1; TRBD1 matches at 8 bases. The V gene's germline CDR1 is MNHEY and CDR2 SVGAGI. The CDR3 spans 14 residues. The ends lost 7 bases at V and 1 base at J; junction bases unmatched: 5.

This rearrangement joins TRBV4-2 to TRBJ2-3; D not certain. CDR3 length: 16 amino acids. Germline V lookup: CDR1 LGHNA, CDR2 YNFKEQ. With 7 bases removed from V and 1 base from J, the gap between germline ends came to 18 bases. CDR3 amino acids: CASTSDGRIRTDTQYF. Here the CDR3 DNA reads TGTGCCAGCACCTCGGATGGGCGGATCCGCACAGATACGCAGTATTTT.

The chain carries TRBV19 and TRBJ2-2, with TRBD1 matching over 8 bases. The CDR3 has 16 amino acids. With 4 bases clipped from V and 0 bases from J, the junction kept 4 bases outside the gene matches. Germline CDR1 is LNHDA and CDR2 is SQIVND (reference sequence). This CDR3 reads CASSRRQGPNTGELFF. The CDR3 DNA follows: TGTGCCAGTAGTAGGCGACAGGGGCCGAACACCGGGGAGCTGTTTTTT.

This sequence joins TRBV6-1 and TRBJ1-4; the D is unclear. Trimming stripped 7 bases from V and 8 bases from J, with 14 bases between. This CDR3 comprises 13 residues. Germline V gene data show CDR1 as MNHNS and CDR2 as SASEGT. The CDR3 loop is CASTLILGEKLFF. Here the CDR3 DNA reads TGTGCCAGCACCCTCATCCTTGGGGAAAAACTGTTTTTT.

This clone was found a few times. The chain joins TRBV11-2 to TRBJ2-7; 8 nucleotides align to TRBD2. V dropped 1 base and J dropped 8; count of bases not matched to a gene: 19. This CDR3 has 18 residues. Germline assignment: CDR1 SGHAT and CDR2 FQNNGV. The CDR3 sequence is CASSLVEVRTSRLVKQYF. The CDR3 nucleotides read TGTGCCAGCAGCTTAGTAGAAGTGCGGACTAGCCGCCTGGTGAAGCAGTACTTC.

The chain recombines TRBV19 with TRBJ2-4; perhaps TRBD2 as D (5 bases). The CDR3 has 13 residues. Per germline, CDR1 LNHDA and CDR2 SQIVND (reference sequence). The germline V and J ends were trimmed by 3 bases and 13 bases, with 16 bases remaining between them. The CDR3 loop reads CASSMPPSGIQYF. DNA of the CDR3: TGTGCCAGTAGTATGCCCCCCAGCGGAATACAGTACTTC.

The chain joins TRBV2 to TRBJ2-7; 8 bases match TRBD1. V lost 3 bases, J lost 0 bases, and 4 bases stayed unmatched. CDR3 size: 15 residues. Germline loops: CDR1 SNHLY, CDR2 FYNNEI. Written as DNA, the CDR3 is TGTGCCAGCAGTGACCTGACAGGGGACTCCTACGAGCAGTACTTC. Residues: CASSDLTGDSYEQYF.